The next 2 T cell receptor beta chains were all read from a single sample in a study of shared T cell receptors in the human thymus. The assay was immunoSEQ multiplex PCR, and TCRdb's table has in-frame clones only and misses some. The table includes 500,000 to 550,000 clones, about 84% detected once. This sample also belongs to another study, concerning human thymus T cells.

The sequencing sample was made of thymocytes. These receptors were obtained from a boy younger than two with a congenital heart defect.

V is TRBV25-1 and J is TRBJ2-5; D perhaps matches TRBD1 (6 bases). Per germline, CDR1 MGHDK and CDR2 SYGVNS. The CDR3 extends over 13 amino acids. V was trimmed by 4 bases and J by 5 bases, leaving 11 bases between them. The CDR3 coding sequence is TGTGCCAGCAGTGGGAACAGGGAGGAGACCCAGTACTTC. The encoded protein is CASSGNREETQYF.

The chain recombines TRBV7-2 with TRBJ2-7, with 7 bases lining up with TRBD1. J was trimmed by 2 bases and V by 5 bases; bases with no gene match: 6. Germline assignment: CDR1 SGHTA and CDR2 FQGNSA. The CDR3 totals 14 residues. The DNA for the CDR3 is TGTGCCAGCAGCCCCGGGACAGCCGCCTACGAGCAGTACTTC. Translating it yields CASSPGTAAYEQYF.